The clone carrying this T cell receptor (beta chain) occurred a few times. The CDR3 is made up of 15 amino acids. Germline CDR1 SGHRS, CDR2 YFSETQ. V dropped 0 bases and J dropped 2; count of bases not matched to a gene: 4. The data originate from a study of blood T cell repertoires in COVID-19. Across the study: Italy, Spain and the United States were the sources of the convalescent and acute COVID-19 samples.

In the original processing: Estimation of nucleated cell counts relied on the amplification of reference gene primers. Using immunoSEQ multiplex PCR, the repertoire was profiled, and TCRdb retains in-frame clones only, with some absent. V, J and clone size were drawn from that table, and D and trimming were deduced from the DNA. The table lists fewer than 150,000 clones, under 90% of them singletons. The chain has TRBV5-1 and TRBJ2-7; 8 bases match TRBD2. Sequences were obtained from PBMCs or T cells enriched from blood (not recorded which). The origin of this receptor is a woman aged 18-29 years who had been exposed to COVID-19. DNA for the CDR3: TGCGCCAGCAGCTTGGATACTAGCGGAGCCTACGAGCAGTACTTC. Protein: CASSLDTSGAYEQYF.